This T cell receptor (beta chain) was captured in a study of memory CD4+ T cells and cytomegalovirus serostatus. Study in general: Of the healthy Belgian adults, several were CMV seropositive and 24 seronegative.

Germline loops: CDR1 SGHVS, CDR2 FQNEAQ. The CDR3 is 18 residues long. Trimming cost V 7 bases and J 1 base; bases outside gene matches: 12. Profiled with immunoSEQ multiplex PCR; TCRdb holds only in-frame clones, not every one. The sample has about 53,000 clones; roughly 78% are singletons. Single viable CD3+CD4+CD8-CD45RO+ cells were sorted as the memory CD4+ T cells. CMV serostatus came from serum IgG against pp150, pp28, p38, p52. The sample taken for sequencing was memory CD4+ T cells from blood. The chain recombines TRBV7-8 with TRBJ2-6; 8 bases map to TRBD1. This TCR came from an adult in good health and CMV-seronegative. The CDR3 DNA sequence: TGTGCCAGCACTCCTACGGACAGGGTGGGATCTGGGGCCAACGTCCTGACTTTC. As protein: CASTPTDRVGSGANVLTF.